Detailed here is one TCR beta chain. V gave up 3 bases and J gave up 0 bases, with 7 bases separating them. CDR1 is PRHDT and CDR2 is FYEKMQ in the germline V gene (reference sequence). This CDR3 spans 14 amino acids. The sample originates from a study of blood T cell repertoires in COVID-19. Overall study context: Material from acute and convalescent COVID-19 was sourced from the United States, Italy and Spain.

The authors' processing: Amplification of reference gene primers was used by the study to estimate nucleated cell counts. Method: immunoSEQ multiplex PCR; TCRdb's copy keeps in-frame clones and lacks some. V, J and clone size were drawn from that table, and D and trimming were deduced from the DNA. Of approximately 97,000 clones in the sample, 75% to 95% were seen once. The sample taken for sequencing was peripheral blood. This TCR came from a man younger than 35 with acute or convalescent COVID-19. The chain has TRBV13 and TRBJ2-3; D gene ambiguous. This CDR3 reads CASSFSQSTDTQYF. CDR3 coding DNA: TGTGCCAGCAGCTTTTCACAGAGCACAGATACGCAGTATTTT. The whole variable domain, remainder taken from reference TRBV13 and TRBJ2-3, is AAGVIQSPRHLIKEKRETATLKCYPIPRHDTVYWYQQGPGQDPQFLISFYEKMQSDKGSIPDRFSAQQFSDYHSELNMSSLELGDSALYFCASSFSQSTDTQYFGPGTRLTVL.